The TCR beta chain under discussion was sequenced for a study of STAT5B mutations in CD4+ large granular lymphocyte leukemia. CDR3 length equals 16 residues. V shed 7 bases and J 4 bases; nucleotides not matched to a gene: 11. Germline assignment: CDR1 MNHNY and CDR2 SVGAGI (reference sequence). As for this clone: The antigen remains undetermined.

Findings of the study overall: Compared with healthy controls (2/35), patient top clones favored TRBV06 (8/27). The CD4+ versus CD8+ T-LGLL clonality difference may reflect limited sample size.

Sequencing was at survey level. Method: immunoSEQ multiplex PCR; TCRdb's copy keeps in-frame clones and lacks some. The sample comprises approximately 31,000 clones, 72% of which are singletons, and 2% rests with the top ten. Sequencing used CD4+ T cells from blood buffy coats. The TCR was taken from a human donor in good health. This chain links TRBV6-6 with TRBJ1-2; 11 bases fit TRBD1. Here the CDR3 reads CASIRTGGVLVYGYTF. The CDR3 DNA follows: TGTGCCAGCATCCGGACAGGGGGCGTTTTGGTCTATGGCTACACCTTC.